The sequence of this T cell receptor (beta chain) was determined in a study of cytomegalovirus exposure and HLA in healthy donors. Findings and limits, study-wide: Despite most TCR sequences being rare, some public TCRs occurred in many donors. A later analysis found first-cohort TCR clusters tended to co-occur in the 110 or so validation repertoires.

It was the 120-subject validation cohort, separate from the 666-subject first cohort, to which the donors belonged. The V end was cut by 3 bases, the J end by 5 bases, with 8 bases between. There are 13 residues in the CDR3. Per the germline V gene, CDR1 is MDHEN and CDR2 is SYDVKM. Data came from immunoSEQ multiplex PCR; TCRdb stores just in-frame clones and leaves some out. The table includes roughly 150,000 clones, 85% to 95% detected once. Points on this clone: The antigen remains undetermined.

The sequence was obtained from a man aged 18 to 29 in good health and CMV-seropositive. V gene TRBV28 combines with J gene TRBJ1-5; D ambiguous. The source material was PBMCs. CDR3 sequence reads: CASSLVHHQPQHF. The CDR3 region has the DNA TGTGCCAGCAGTTTGGTACATCATCAGCCCCAGCATTTT.